One sample yielded the 8 T cell receptor beta chains listed below, sequenced in a study of blood T cell repertoires in COVID-19. TCRdb's copy holds only in-frame clones and misses some; the assay was immunoSEQ multiplex PCR. The table lists about 40,000 clones, around nine tenths of them singletons, with 7% to 9% in the top ten. The sample consisted of peripheral blood. The receptor source for this set is a woman in her 70s with acute or convalescent COVID-19.

The chain carries TRBV18 and TRBJ1-4; D gene uncertain. CDR1 is KGHSH and CDR2 is LQKENI in the germline V gene. The CDR3 is 16 amino acids. Trimming stripped 3 bases from V and 3 bases from J, with 14 bases between. Here the CDR3 reads CASSPLPRLANEKLFF. CDR3 coding DNA: TGTGCCAGCTCACCCCTTCCGAGGCTTGCTAATGAAAAACTGTTTTTT.

This clone was counted only a few times. This chain links TRBV3-1 (or the pseudogene TRBV3-2) with TRBJ1-3; D not resolved. Germline V gene lookup returns CDR1 LGHDT and CDR2 YNNKEL (reference sequence). The CDR3 extends over 14 amino acids. Trimming stripped 8 bases from V and 3 bases from J, with 14 bases between. CDR3 DNA: TGTGCCAGCGGCGCTTCGGGGAGTGGAAACACCATATATTTT. It specifies CASGASGSGNTIYF.

The chain couples TRBV19 to TRBJ1-1; possibly TRBD1 for D (5 bases). In germline, CDR1 is LNHDA, CDR2 SQIVND (reference sequence). Trimming took 8 bases from V and 13 from J, leaving 14 bases between them. The CDR3 is 10 amino acids. The CDR3 nucleotides are TGTGCCAGTCCTTGGGGGAGGGGTTTCTTT. Translated, it gives CASPWGRGFF.

In this sample, this clone turned up a few times. J is TRBJ2-7 and V is TRBV3-1 (or the pseudogene TRBV3-2); perhaps TRBD1 as D (5 bases). The V and J ends lost 1 base and 6 bases respectively, with 13 bases between them. Germline values: CDR1 LGHDT, CDR2 YNNKEL (reference sequence). The length of the CDR3 is 14 residues. The CDR3 is CASSQAETTGEQYV. DNA of the CDR3: TGTGCCAGCAGCCAAGCTGAGACAACAGGCGAGCAGTACGTC.

This sequence joins TRBV11-2 and TRBJ2-1, with TRBD2 matching over 14 bases. V dropped 1 base and J dropped 7; count of bases not matched to a gene: 3. Germline V CDR1 and CDR2: SGHAT, FQNNGV. The CDR3 covers 16 residues. The CDR3 reads CASSLGGTSGSNEQFF. The DNA for the CDR3 is TGTGCCAGCAGCTTAGGCGGGACTAGCGGGAGTAATGAGCAGTTCTTC. The variable domain in full, with the rest retrieved from reference TRBV11-2 and TRBJ2-1, is EAGVAQSPRYKIIEKRQSVAFWCNPISGHATLYWYQQILGQGPKLLIQFQNNGVVDDSQLPKDRFSAERLKGVDSTLKIQPAKLEDSAVYLCASSLGGTSGSNEQFFGPGTRLTVL.

This chain joins TRBV7-3 and TRBJ2-7; 8 bases are shared with TRBD2. The CDR3 totals 16 residues. V was clipped by 5 bases and J by 2 bases; unmatched bases: 11. From germline, CDR1 is SGHTA and CDR2 FQGTGA. CDR3 residues: CASSPDSGGLPYEQYV. CDR3 DNA: TGTGCCAGCAGCCCCGACTCGGGGGGGCTCCCCTACGAGCAGTACGTC.

This chain links TRBV6-5 with TRBJ1-1; possible D gene TRBD1, 5 bases. The CDR3 contains 13 residues. Germline-derived CDR1 and CDR2 are MNHEY and SVGAGI. V was shortened by 8 bases and J by 7 bases, with 17 bases between the two germline ends. The CDR3 DNA reads TGTGCCAGCGGACGCAGGGAAGGAGTTGAAGCTTTCTTT. Amino acid sequence: CASGRREGVEAFF.

The V gene is TRBV6-5, the J gene TRBJ1-3; possible D gene TRBD1, 5 bases. Germline CDR1 is MNHEY and CDR2 is SVGAGI. V lost 6 bases and J lost 1, with 7 bases in between. The CDR3 is 13 amino acids. The CDR3 bases are TGTGCCAGCAGCAGACAGTCTGGAAACACCATATATTTT. Its protein product is CASSRQSGNTIYF.